This T cell receptor (beta chain) stems from a study of T cells in Graves' hyperthyroidism and ophthalmopathy. Study-level points and caveats: The majority of expanded thyroid clonotypes above 0.001 also appeared in blood.

The PBMCs were sourced from fresh peripheral blood (more than 9 ml). This clonotype was seen a few times. The antigen remains unidentified. TCR beta CDR3 sequences were amplified from RNA transcripts. First-round RT-PCR of the TCR CDR3 relied on the HTBI primer set. TCRdb reprocessed the multiplex PCR reads via MiXCR and lists one record per CDR3 protein. The table lists about 500,000 distinct CDR3 sequences, roughly a sixth of them singletons. The CDR3 loop spans 15 amino acids. V lost 7 bases, J lost 6 bases, and 19 bases lay in between. The sequence was collected from a young woman with Graves' ophthalmopathy. The V and J genes are TRBV12-3 or TRBV12-4 and TRBJ1-5; D might be TRBD1 (5 bases). The sample comprised blood. The CDR3 DNA reads TGTGCCAGCACCAAAGACAGTCTGCGGGGTCAGCCCCAGCATTTT. Its protein product is CASTKDSLRGQPQHF.